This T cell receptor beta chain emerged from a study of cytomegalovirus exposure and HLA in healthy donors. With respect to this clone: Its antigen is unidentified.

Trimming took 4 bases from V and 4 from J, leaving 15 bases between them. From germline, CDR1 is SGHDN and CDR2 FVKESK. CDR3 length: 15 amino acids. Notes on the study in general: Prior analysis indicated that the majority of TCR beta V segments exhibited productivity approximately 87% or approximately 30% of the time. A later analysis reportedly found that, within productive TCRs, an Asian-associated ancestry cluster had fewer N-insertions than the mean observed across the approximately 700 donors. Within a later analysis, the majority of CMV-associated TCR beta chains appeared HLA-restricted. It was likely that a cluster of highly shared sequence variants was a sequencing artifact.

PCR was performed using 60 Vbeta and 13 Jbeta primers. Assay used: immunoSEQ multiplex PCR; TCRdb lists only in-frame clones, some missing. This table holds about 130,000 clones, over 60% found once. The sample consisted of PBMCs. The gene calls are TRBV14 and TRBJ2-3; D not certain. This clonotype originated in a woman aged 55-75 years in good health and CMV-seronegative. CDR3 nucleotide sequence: TGTGCCAGCAGCCCACGGTGGGCTTCATCAGATACGCAGTATTTT. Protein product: CASSPRWASSDTQYF.